This TCR beta chain was recovered during a study of shared clonotypes between healthy human individuals. Generated by immunoSEQ multiplex PCR, the TCRdb table keeps only in-frame clones and is missing some. Among over a million clones listed, roughly 96% were seen once. For this clone: Its antigen is currently unknown.

Study-level results: Several donors shared approximately 5% of their naive CD4 clonotypes.

Sequencing was performed on naive CD4+ T cells sorted from blood. The subset: CD45RA+ positively selected. The origin of this receptor is a man younger than 40 in good health.

In nucleotides, the CDR3 is TGTGCCAGCAGTCACGACAGGGGAACTACCTATGGCTACACCTTC. Translating it yields CASSHDRGTTYGYTF. V gene TRBV6-1 combines with J gene TRBJ1-2; 8 nucleotides align to TRBD1. With V trimmed by 5 bases and J by 4 bases, 9 bases remained unmatched. Per the germline V gene, CDR1 is MNHNS and CDR2 is SASEGT. The CDR3 is made up of 15 amino acids.